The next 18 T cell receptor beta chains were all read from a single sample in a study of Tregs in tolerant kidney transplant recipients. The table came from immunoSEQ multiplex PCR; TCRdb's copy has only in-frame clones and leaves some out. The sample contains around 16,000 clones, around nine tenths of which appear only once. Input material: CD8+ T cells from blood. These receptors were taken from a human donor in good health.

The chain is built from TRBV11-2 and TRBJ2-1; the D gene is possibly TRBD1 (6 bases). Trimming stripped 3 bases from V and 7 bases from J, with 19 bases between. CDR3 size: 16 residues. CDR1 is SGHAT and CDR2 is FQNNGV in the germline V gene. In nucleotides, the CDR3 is TGTGCCAGCAGCTTTCAGGGGAGTATAATCCGGAATGAGCAGTTCTTC. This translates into CASSFQGSIIRNEQFF. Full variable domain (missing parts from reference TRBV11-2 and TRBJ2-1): EAGVAQSPRYKIIEKRQSVAFWCNPISGHATLYWYQQILGQGPKLLIQFQNNGVVDDSQLPKDRFSAERLKGVDSTLKIQPAKLEDSAVYLCASSFQGSIIRNEQFFGPGTRLTVL.

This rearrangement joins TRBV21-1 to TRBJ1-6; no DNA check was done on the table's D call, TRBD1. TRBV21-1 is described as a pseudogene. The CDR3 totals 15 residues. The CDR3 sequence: CASTKPRGLNSPLHF. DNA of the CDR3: TGTGCCAGCACCAAGCCCAGGGGGCTAAATTCACCCCTCCACTTT.

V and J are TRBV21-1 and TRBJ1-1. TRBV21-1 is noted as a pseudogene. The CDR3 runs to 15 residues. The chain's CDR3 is CASSKGVTRNTEAFF. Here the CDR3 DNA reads TGTGCCAGCAGCAAAGGGGTTACGAGGAACACTGAAGCTTTCTTT.

The CDR3 protein is CASSSELARPETQYF. CDR3 sequence (DNA): TGTGCCAGCAGCTCCGAGTTGGCCAGGCCAGAGACCCAGTACTTC. The chain links TRBV5-4 to TRBJ2-5; no clear D gene. This CDR3 contains 15 residues. The V gene's germline CDR1 is SGHNT and CDR2 YYREEE (reference sequence). V lost 3 bases and J 4 bases, leaving 16 bases between the germline ends.

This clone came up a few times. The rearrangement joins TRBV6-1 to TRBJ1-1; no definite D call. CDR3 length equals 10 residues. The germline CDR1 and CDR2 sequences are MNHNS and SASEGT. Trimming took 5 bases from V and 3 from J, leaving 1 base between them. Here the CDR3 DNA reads TGTGCCAGCAGTTACACTGAAGCTTTCTTT. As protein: CASSYTEAFF.

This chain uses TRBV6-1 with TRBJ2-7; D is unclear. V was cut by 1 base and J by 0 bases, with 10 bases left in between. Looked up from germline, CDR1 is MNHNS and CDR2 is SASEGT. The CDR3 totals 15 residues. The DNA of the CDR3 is TGTGCCAGCAGTGAAGGGGCGGCTAGCTCCTACGAGCAGTACTTC. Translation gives CASSEGAASSYEQYF.

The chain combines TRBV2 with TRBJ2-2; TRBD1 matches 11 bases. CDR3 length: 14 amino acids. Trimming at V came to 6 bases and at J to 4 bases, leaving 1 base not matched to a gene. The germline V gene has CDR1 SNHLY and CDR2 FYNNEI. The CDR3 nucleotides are TGTGCCAGCAGGGGACAGGGGGTCACCGGGGAGCTGTTTTTT. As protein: CASRGQGVTGELFF.

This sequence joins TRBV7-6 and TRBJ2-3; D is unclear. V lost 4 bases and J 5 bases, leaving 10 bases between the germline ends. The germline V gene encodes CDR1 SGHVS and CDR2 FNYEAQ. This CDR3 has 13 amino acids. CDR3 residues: CASSYLTIDTQYF. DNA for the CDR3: TGTGCCAGCAGCTACCTCACTATAGATACGCAGTATTTT. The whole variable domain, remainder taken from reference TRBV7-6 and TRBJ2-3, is GAGVSQSPRYKVTKRGQDVALRCDPISGHVSLYWYRQALGQGPEFLTYFNYEAQQDKSGLPNDRFSAERPEGSISTLTIQRTEQRDSAMYRCASSYLTIDTQYFGPGTRLTVL.

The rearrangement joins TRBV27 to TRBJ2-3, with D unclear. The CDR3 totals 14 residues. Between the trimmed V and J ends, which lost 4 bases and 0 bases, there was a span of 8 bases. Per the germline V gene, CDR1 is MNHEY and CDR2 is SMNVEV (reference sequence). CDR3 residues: CASSYRSSTDTQYF. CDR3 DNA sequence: TGTGCCAGCAGTTATCGCAGTAGCACAGATACGCAGTATTTT.

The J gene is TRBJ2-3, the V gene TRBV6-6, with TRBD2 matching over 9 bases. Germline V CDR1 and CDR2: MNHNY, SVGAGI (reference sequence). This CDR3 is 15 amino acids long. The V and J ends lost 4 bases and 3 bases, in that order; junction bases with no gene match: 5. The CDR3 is CASSLTSGVTDTQYF. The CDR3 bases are TGTGCCAGCAGTTTGACTAGCGGAGTGACAGATACGCAGTATTTT.

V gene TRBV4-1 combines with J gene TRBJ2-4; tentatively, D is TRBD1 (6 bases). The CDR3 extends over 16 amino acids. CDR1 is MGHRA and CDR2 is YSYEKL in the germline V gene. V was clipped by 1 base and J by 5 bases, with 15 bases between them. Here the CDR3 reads CASSQGGGHRENIQYF. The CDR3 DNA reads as TGCGCCAGCAGCCAAGGTGGGGGTCACAGGGAAAACATTCAGTACTTC.

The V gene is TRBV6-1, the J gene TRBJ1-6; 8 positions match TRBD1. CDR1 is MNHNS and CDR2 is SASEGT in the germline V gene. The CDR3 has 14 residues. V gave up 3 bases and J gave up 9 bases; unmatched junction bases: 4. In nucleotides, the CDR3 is TGTGCCAGCAGTGAGGGACAGGAGGGTTCACCCCTCCACTTT. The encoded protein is CASSEGQEGSPLHF.

This chain's CDR3 is CASSQTGGGETQYF. The DNA of the CDR3 is TGCGCCAGCAGCCAAACAGGGGGAGGGGAGACCCAGTACTTC. The chain is built from TRBV4-1 and TRBJ2-5; tentative D call: TRBD1 (8 bases). There are 14 residues in the CDR3. Trimming shortened V by 2 bases and J by 5 bases, and 12 bases separated the two germline ends. Germline-derived CDR1 and CDR2 are MGHRA and YSYEKL.

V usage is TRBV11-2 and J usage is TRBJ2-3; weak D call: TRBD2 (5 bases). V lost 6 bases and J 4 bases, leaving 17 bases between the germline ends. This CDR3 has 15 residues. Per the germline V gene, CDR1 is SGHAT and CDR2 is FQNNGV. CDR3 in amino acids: CASSPRTGSADTQYF. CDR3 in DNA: TGTGCCAGCAGTCCCCGGACGGGGAGCGCAGATACGCAGTATTTT.

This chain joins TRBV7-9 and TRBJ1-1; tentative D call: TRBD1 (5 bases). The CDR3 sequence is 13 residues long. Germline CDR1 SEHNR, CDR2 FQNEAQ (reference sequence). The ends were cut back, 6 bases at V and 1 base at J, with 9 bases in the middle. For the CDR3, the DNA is TGTGCCAGCAGACCTGACAGGAACACTGAAGCTTTCTTT. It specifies CASRPDRNTEAFF.

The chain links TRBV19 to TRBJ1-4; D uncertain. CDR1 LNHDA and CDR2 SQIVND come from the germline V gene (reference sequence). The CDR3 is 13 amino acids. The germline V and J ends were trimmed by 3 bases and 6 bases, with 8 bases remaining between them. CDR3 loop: CASSMFLDEKLFF. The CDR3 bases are TGTGCCAGTAGTATGTTTTTGGATGAAAAACTGTTTTTT.

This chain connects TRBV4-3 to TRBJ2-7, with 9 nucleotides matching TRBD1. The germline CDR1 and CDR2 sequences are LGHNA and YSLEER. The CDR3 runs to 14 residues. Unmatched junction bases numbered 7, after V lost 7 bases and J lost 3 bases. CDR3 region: CASTLYRGHYEQYF. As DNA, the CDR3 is TGCGCCAGCACCTTATACAGGGGGCACTACGAGCAGTACTTC.

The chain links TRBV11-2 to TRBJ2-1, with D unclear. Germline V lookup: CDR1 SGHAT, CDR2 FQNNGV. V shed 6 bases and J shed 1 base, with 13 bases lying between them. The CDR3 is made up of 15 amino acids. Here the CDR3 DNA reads TGTGCCAGCAGGCCGGTTGTACGTTCCTACAATGAGCAGTTCTTC. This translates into CASRPVVRSYNEQFF.